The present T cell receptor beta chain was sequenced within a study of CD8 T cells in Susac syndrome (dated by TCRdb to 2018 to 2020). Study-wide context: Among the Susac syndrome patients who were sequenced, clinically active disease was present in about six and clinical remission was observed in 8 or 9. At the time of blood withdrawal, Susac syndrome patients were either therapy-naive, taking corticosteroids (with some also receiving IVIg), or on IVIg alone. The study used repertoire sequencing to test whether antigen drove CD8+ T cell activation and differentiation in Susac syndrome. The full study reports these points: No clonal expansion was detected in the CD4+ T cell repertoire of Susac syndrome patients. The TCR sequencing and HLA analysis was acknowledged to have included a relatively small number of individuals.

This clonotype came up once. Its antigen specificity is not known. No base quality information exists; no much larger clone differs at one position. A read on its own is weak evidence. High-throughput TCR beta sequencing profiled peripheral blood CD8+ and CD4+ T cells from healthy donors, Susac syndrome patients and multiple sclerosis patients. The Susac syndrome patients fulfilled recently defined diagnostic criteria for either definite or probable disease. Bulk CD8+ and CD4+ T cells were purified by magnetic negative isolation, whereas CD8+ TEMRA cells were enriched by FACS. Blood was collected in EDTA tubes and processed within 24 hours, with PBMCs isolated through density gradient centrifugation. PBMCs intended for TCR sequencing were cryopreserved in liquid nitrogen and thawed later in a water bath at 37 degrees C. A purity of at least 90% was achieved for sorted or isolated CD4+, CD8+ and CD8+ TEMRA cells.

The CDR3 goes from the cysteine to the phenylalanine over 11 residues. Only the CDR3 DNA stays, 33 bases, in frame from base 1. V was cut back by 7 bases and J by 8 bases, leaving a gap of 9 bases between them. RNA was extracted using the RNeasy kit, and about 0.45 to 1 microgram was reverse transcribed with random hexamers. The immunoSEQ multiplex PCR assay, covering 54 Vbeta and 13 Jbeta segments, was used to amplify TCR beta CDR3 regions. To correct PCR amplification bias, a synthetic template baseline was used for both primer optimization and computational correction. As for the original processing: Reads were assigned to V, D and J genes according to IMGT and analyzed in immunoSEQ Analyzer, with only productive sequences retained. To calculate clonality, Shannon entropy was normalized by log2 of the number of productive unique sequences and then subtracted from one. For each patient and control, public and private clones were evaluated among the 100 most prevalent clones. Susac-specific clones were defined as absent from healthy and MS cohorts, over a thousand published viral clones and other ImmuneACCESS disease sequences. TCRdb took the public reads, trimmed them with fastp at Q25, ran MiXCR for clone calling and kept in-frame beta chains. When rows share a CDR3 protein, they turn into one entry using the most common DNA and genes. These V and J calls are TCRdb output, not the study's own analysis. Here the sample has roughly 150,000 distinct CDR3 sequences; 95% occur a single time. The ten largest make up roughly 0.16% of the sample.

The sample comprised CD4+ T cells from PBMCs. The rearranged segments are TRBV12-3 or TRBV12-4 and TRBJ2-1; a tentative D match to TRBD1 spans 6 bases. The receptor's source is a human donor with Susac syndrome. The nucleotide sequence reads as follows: TGTGCCAGCACCGCAGGGGATGAGCAGTTCTTC. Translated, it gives CASTAGDEQFF.